The rows below give T cell receptor beta chains drawn from one sample of a study of identical twins. TCRdb analysed the 5' RACE reads with MiXCR anew, one entry per CDR3 protein. The sample carries 250,000 to 350,000 distinct CDR3 sequences, more than 6.5% recorded once. This sample was also put to use in a study of yellow fever vaccine responses in identical twins.

Sequencing was performed on memory (CD45RO+) T cells sorted from blood. These TCRs come from a woman younger than 35 in good health. The CDR3 runs from the conserved cysteine through the conserved F or W. Each record gives: clone size, D gene, V gene, J gene, CDR3 length, CDR3 protein, CDR3 DNA. The D gene is left open where the match is weak. Expanded clones are given a class, and other clones once, few, many or no size at all.

size: few
D: TRBD2
V: TRBV20-1
J: TRBJ2-3
length: 15
CDR3: CSATSLAGSPDTQYF
DNA: TGCAGTGCTACCTCTCTAGCGGGATCGCCAGATACGCAGTATTTT

size: few
D: NA
V: TRBV5-1
J: TRBJ2-2
length: 15
CDR3: CASSLERSYTGELFF
DNA: TGCGCCAGCAGCTTGGAGCGGAGTTACACCGGGGAGCTGTTTTTT

size: NA
D: TRBD1
V: TRBV28
J: TRBJ1-2
length: 15
CDR3: CASSLLSGGAYGYTF
DNA: TGTGCCAGCAGTTTACTTTCAGGGGGTGCCTATGGCTACACCTTC

size: NA
D: NA
V: TRBV5-6
J: TRBJ2-6
length: 15
CDR3: CASSPRLSGANVLTF
DNA: TGTGCCAGCAGCCCAAGACTCTCTGGGGCCAACGTCCTGACTTTC

size: many
D: NA
V: TRBV5-1
J: TRBJ2-7
length: 14
CDR3: CASSLGQGSNEQYF
DNA: TGCGCCAGCAGCTTGGGGCAGGGAAGCAACGAGCAGTACTTC

size: many
D: TRBD2
V: TRBV5-1
J: TRBJ2-2
length: 17
CDR3: CASSLAKTSGDTGELFF
DNA: TGCGCCAGCAGCTTGGCCAAGACTAGCGGTGATACCGGGGAGCTGTTTTTT

size: NA
D: TRBD1
V: TRBV5-5
J: TRBJ1-4
length: 15
CDR3: CASSLEGTGAEKLFF
DNA: TGTGCCAGCAGCTTGGAGGGGACAGGGGCTGAAAAACTGTTTTTT

size: many
D: TRBD2
V: TRBV20-1
J: TRBJ2-1
length: 16
CDR3: CSANPKTSGRIDEQFF
DNA: TGCAGTGCCAACCCGAAAACTAGCGGGAGAATCGATGAGCAGTTCTTC

size: few
D: TRBD2
V: TRBV7-9
J: TRBJ2-3
length: 17
CDR3: CASSLGLGLAVTDTQYF
DNA: TGTGCCAGCAGCTTGGGTCTCGGACTAGCCGTCACAGATACGCAGTATTTT

size: NA
D: NA
V: TRBV7-7
J: TRBJ2-1
length: 16
CDR3: CASSLTRQGPINEQFF
DNA: TGTGCCAGCAGCTTAACGCGGCAGGGGCCGATAAATGAGCAGTTCTTC

size: many
D: NA
V: TRBV2
J: TRBJ2-2
length: 12
CDR3: CASSVEPGELFF
DNA: TGTGCCAGCAGTGTTGAACCCGGGGAGCTGTTTTTT

size: NA
D: NA
V: TRBV7-9
J: TRBJ1-2
length: 14
CDR3: CASSATGTPYGYTF
DNA: TGTGCCAGCAGCGCCACAGGGACCCCATATGGCTACACCTTC

size: NA
D: NA
V: TRBV20-1
J: TRBJ1-1
length: 14
CDR3: CSAREVRRSTEAFF
DNA: TGCAGTGCTAGAGAGGTACGGAGGAGCACTGAAGCTTTCTTT

size: many
D: NA
V: TRBV5-1
J: TRBJ2-2
length: 14
CDR3: CASNTASNTGELFF
DNA: TGCGCCAGCAACACGGCCTCGAACACCGGGGAGCTGTTTTTT

size: many
D: NA
V: TRBV5-1
J: TRBJ1-6
length: 15
CDR3: CASSLHGPGDSPLHF
DNA: TGCGCCAGCAGCTTGCACGGGCCGGGGGATTCACCCCTCCACTTT

size: NA
D: NA
V: TRBV18
J: TRBJ2-2
length: 14
CDR3: CASSGGTNTGELIF
DNA: TGTGCCAGCTCGGGCGGGACGAACACCGGGGAGCTGATTTTT

size: many
D: NA
V: TRBV12-3/TRBV12-4
J: TRBJ2-5
length: 16
CDR3: CASSLGVGGLLETQYF
DNA: TGTGCCAGCAGTTTAGGGGTTGGGGGCTTGTTGGAGACCCAGTACTTC

size: few
D: TRBD1
V: TRBV15
J: TRBJ2-1
length: 14
CDR3: CATATGSSYNEQFF
DNA: TGTGCCACCGCGACAGGGAGCTCCTACAATGAGCAGTTCTTC

size: NA
D: TRBD2
V: TRBV9
J: TRBJ2-5
length: 19
CDR3: CASSVGLAGAGGGQETQYF
DNA: TGTGCCAGCAGCGTAGGGCTAGCGGGAGCCGGCGGGGGTCAAGAGACCCAGTACTTC

size: many
D: NA
V: TRBV3-1
J: TRBJ1-2
length: 11
CDR3: CASSQDYGYTF
DNA: TGTGCCAGCAGCCAAGACTATGGCTACACCTTC

size: few
D: NA
V: TRBV2
J: TRBJ2-7
length: 13
CDR3: CASSGGYDYEQYF
DNA: TGTGCCAGCAGTGGCGGGTACGACTACGAGCAGTACTTC

size: NA
D: TRBD2
V: TRBV7-8
J: TRBJ2-2
length: 15
CDR3: CASTPSGGNTGELFF
DNA: TGTGCCAGCACCCCTTCGGGAGGGAACACCGGGGAGCTGTTTTTT

size: few
D: TRBD1
V: TRBV18
J: TRBJ2-5
length: 15
CDR3: CASSFDRGLLETQYF
DNA: TGTGCCAGCTCATTCGACAGGGGCCTCTTGGAGACCCAGTACTTC

size: many
D: TRBD2
V: TRBV6-1
J: TRBJ2-3
length: 15
CDR3: CASRLAGASTDTQYF
DNA: TGTGCCAGCAGGCTAGCGGGGGCCAGCACAGATACGCAGTATTTT

size: few
D: TRBD1
V: TRBV5-4
J: TRBJ1-4
length: 19
CDR3: CASSLDRGLLRATNEKLFF
DNA: TGTGCCAGCAGCTTGGACAGGGGATTACTCCGCGCAACTAATGAAAAACTGTTTTTT

size: many
D: NA
V: TRBV20-1
J: TRBJ1-5
length: 13
CDR3: CSAAGDSNQPQHF
DNA: TGCAGTGCCGCAGGGGATAGCAATCAGCCCCAGCATTTT

size: NA
D: NA
V: TRBV20-1
J: TRBJ2-1
length: 15
CDR3: CSARDLRDSYNEQFF
DNA: TGCAGTGCTAGAGATCTCCGGGACTCCTACAATGAGCAGTTCTTC

size: NA
D: NA
V: TRBV25-1
J: TRBJ2-2
length: 18
CDR3: CASSDPSGRGRYPGELFF
DNA: TGTGCCAGCAGTGACCCGTCCGGGAGGGGGCGTTACCCCGGGGAGCTGTTTTTT

size: NA
D: NA
V: TRBV6-1
J: TRBJ2-1
length: 15
CDR3: CASSEEGGIANEQFF
DNA: TGTGCCAGCAGCGAAGAAGGGGGAATAGCCAATGAGCAGTTCTTC

size: NA
D: TRBD2
V: TRBV7-3
J: TRBJ2-7
length: 15
CDR3: CAGSLSGGPNYEQYF
DNA: TGTGCCGGCAGCTTAAGCGGGGGGCCCAATTACGAGCAGTACTTC

size: many
D: NA
V: TRBV20-1
J: TRBJ1-1
length: 16
CDR3: CSVPAANGPLNTEAFF
DNA: TGCAGTGTTCCGGCGGCAAACGGCCCCTTGAACACTGAAGCTTTCTTT

size: NA
D: NA
V: TRBV5-1
J: TRBJ1-3
length: 15
CDR3: CASRLQPYSGNTIYF
DNA: TGCGCCAGCAGATTACAGCCCTACTCTGGAAACACCATATATTTT

size: many
D: NA
V: TRBV14
J: TRBJ2-7
length: 13
CDR3: CASSPRGLYEQYF
DNA: TGTGCCAGCAGCCCTAGAGGACTCTACGAGCAGTACTTC

size: few
D: NA
V: TRBV7-3
J: TRBJ2-7
length: 16
CDR3: CASSLTPSASWDEQYF
DNA: TGTGCCAGCAGCTTAACCCCTAGTGCTAGTTGGGACGAGCAGTACTTC

size: NA
D: TRBD1
V: TRBV5-4
J: TRBJ1-6
length: 14
CDR3: CASSTGQRNSPLHF
DNA: TGTGCCAGCAGCACGGGACAGCGGAATTCACCCCTCCACTTT

size: few
D: TRBD2
V: TRBV5-1
J: TRBJ2-2
length: 14
CDR3: CASRIGGFTGELFF
DNA: TGCGCCAGCAGAATCGGGGGGTTCACCGGGGAGCTGTTTTTT

size: many
D: TRBD2
V: TRBV5-1
J: TRBJ2-3
length: 15
CDR3: CASSASGRVTDTQYF
DNA: TGCGCCAGCAGCGCCAGCGGGAGAGTGACAGATACGCAGTATTTT

size: few
D: TRBD2
V: TRBV4-1
J: TRBJ2-1
length: 17
CDR3: CASSPSPLAGPHNEQFF
DNA: TGCGCCAGCAGCCCGTCCCCCCTAGCGGGTCCCCACAATGAGCAGTTCTTC

size: many
D: TRBD2
V: TRBV28
J: TRBJ2-1
length: 16
CDR3: CASSLFEMGIGGEQFF
DNA: TGTGCCAGCAGTTTATTTGAGATGGGTATCGGGGGGGAGCAGTTCTTC

size: NA
D: TRBD2
V: TRBV3-1
J: TRBJ2-3
length: 17
CDR3: CACSPSGREGLRDTQYF
DNA: TGTGCCTGCAGCCCATCCGGGCGGGAGGGCCTTAGAGATACGCAGTATTTT

size: NA
D: NA
V: TRBV7-3
J: TRBJ2-3
length: 9
CDR3: CASSLRQYF
DNA: TGTGCCAGCAGCTTAAGGCAGTATTTT

size: many
D: NA
V: TRBV12-3/TRBV12-4
J: TRBJ2-2
length: 13
CDR3: CASSQLAAGELFF
DNA: TGTGCCAGCAGCCAACTAGCTGCCGGGGAGCTGTTTTTT

size: NA
D: TRBD1
V: TRBV15
J: TRBJ1-2
length: 13
CDR3: CATSSGQGYGYTF
DNA: TGTGCCACCAGCAGTGGACAGGGCTATGGCTACACCTTC

size: many
D: NA
V: TRBV24-1
J: TRBJ2-1
length: 11
CDR3: CASRAGNEQFF
DNA: TGTGCCTCCAGGGCGGGGAATGAGCAGTTCTTC

size: few
D: NA
V: TRBV10-3
J: TRBJ2-3
length: 14
CDR3: CAISESTWGDTQYF
DNA: TGTGCCATCAGTGAGTCCACCTGGGGAGATACGCAGTATTTT

size: NA
D: NA
V: TRBV3-1
J: TRBJ1-1
length: 14
CDR3: CASSQEGSNTEAFF
DNA: TGTGCCAGCAGCCAAGAGGGCAGTAACACTGAAGCTTTCTTT

size: many
D: TRBD1
V: TRBV5-1
J: TRBJ2-7
length: 17
CDR3: CASSVRLPGQERDEQYF
DNA: TGCGCCAGCAGCGTAAGACTTCCGGGACAGGAAAGGGACGAGCAGTACTTC

size: NA
D: NA
V: TRBV29-1
J: TRBJ2-1
length: 14
CDR3: CSVEDPRRYNEQFF
DNA: TGCAGCGTTGAAGACCCGCGGAGATACAATGAGCAGTTCTTC